This T cell receptor beta chain appears in the sequencing data of a study of blood T cell repertoires in COVID-19. Study-level background: Acute and convalescent COVID-19 samples came from the United States, Italy and Spain. T cells, B-cell-depleted T cells, or PBMCs supplied cDNA or gDNA.

Methods used by the authors: Amplification from reference gene primers served as the basis for estimated nucleated cell counts. This table comes from immunoSEQ multiplex PCR, and its TCRdb copy is limited to in-frame clones, with some not included. Clonal size and the V and J genes are those of that table, whereas D and trimming came from the DNA. The table lists some 150,000 clones, approximately 88% of them singletons. What was sequenced was peripheral blood. This clonotype was sampled from a woman aged 50 to 60 with acute or convalescent COVID-19.

CDR3 amino acids: CASRGQGAKDGYTF. The CDR3 nucleotides read TGTGCCAGCAGGGGACAGGGGGCGAAGGATGGCTACACCTTC. The rearrangement joins TRBV6-6 to TRBJ1-2, with 12 bases that match TRBD1. J was trimmed by 6 bases and V by 6 bases; bases with no gene match: 5. The CDR3 runs 14 residues. Germline CDR1 MNHNY, CDR2 SVGAGI (reference sequence).